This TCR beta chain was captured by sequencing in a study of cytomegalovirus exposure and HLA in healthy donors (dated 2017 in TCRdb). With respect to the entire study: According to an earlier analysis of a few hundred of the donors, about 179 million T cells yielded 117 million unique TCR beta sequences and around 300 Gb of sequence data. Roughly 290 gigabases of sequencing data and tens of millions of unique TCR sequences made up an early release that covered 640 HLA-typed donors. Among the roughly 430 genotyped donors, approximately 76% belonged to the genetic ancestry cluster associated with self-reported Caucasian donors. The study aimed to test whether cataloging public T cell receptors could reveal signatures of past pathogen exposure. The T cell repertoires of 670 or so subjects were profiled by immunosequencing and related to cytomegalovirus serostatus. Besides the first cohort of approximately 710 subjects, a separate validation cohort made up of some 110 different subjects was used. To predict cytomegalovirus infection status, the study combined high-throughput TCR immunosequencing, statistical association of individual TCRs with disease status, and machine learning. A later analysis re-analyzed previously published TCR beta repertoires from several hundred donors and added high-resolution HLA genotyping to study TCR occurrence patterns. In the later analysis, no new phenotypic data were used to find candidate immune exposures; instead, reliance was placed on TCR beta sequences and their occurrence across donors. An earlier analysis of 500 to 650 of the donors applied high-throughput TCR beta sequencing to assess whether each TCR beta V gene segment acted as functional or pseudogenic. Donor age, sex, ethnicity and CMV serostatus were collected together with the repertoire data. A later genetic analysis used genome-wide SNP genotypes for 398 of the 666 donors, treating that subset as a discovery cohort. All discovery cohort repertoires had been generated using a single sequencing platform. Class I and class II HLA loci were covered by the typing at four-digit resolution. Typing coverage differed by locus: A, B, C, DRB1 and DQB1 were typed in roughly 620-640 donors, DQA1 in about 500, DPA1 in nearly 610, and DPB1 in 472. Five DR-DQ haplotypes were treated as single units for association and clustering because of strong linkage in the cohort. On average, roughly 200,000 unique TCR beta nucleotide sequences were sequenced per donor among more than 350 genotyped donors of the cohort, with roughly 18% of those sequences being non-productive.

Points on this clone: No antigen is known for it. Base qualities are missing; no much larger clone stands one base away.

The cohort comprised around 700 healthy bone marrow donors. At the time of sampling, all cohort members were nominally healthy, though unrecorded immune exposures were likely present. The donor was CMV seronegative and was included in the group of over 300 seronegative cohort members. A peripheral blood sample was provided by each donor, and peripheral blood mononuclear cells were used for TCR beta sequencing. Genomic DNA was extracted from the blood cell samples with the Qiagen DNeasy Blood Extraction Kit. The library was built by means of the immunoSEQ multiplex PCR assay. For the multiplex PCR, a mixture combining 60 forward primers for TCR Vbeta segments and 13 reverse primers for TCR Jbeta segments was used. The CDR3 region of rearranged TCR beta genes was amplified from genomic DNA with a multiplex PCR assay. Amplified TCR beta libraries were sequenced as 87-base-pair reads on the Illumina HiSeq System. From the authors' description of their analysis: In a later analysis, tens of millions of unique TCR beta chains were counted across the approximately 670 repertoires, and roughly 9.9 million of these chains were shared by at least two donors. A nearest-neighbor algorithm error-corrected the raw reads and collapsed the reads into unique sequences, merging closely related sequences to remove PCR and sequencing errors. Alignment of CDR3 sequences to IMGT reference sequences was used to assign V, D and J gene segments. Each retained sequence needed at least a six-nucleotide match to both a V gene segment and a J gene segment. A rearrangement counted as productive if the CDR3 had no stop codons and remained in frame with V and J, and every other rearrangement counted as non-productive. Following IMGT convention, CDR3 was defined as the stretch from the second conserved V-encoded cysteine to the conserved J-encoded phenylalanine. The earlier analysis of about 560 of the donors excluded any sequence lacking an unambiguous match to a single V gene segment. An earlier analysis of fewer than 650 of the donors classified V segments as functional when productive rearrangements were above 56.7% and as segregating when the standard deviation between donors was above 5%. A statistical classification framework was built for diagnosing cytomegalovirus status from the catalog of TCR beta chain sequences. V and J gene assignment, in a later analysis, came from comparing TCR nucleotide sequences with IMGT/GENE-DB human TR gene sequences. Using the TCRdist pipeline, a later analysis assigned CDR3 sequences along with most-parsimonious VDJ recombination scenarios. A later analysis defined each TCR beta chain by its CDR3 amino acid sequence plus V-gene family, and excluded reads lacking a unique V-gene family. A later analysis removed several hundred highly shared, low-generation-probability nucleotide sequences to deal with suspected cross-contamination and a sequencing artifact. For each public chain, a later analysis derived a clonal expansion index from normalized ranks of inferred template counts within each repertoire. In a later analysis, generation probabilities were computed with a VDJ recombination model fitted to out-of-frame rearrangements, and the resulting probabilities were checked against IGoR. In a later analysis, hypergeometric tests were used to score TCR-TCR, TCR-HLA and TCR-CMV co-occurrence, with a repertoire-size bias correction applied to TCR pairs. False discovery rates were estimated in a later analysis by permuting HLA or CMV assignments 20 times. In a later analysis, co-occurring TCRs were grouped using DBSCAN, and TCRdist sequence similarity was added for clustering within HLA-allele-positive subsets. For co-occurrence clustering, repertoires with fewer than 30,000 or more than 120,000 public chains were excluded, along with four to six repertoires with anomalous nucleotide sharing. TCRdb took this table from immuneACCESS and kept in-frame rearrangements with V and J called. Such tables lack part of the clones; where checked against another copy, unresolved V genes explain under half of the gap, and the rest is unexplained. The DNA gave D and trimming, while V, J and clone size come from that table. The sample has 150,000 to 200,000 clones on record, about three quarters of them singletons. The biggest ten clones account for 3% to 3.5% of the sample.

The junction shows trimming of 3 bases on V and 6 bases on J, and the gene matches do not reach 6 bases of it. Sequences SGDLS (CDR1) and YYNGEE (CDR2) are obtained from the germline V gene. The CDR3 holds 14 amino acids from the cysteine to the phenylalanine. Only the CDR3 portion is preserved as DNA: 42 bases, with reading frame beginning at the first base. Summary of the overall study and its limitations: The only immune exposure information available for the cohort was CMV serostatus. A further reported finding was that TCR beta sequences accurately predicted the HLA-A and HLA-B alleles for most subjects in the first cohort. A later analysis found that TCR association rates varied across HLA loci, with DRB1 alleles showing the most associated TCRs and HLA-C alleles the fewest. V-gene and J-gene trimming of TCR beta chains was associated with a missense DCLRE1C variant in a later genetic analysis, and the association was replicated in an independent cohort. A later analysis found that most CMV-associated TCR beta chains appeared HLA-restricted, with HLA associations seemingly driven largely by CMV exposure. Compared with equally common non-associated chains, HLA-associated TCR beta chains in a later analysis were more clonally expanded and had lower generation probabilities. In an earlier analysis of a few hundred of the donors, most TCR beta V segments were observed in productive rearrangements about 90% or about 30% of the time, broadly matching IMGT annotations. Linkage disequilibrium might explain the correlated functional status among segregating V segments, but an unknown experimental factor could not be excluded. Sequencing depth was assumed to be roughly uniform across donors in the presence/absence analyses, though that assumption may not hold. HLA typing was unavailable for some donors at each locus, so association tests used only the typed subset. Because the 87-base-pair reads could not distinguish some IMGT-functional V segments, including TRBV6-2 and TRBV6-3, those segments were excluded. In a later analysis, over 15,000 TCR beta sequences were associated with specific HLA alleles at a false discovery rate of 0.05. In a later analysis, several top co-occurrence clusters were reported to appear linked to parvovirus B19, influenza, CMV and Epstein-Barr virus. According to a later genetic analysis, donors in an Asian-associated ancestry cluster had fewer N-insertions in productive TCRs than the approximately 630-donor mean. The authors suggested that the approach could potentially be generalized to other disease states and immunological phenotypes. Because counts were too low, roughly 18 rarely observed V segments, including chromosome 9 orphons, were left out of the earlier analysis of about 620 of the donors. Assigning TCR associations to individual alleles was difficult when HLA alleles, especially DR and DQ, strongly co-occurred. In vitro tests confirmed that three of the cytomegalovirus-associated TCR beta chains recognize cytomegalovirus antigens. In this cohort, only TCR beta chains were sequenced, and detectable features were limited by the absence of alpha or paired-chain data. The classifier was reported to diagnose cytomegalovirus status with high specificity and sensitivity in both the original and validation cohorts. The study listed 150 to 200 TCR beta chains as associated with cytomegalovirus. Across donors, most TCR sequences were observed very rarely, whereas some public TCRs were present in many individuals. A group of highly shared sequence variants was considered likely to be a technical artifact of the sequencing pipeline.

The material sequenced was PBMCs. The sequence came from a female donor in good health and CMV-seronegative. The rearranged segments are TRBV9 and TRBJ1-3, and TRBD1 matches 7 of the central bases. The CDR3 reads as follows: CASSGQGLENTIYF. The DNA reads TGTGCCAGCAGCGGACAGGGATTGGAAAACACCATATATTTT. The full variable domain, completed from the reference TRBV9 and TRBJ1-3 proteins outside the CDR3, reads DSGVTQTPKHLITATGQRVTLRCSPRSGDLSVYWYQQSLDQGLQFLIQYYNGEERAKGNILERFSAQQFPDLHSELNLSSLELGDSALYFCASSGQGLENTIYFGEGSWLTVV.